This is a list of T cell receptor beta chains from one sample in a study of control samples from healthy donors and cancer patients. Sequenced by immunoSEQ multiplex PCR; TCRdb stores in-frame clones only, minus some. Of some 150,000 clones listed, about 94% are singletons. The sample taken for sequencing was PBMCs. The receptors here all came from a man in his fifties or sixties with colorectal cancer. The CDR3 runs from the conserved cysteine through the conserved F or W. Fields, in order: J gene, clone size, V gene, D gene, CDR3 DNA, CDR3 protein. The D gene is left open where the match is weak. Not all rows give a size; the values are once, few, many and, for expanded clones, a class.

TRBJ1-5 - TRBV7-9 TRBD1 TGTGCCAGCAGCTTAATGGACAGGGTTCAGCCCCAGCATTTT CASSLMDRVQPQHF
TRBJ2-2 - TRBV28 - TGTGCCAGCAGGGGGCCCCGGGAGCTGTTTTTT CASRGPRELFF
TRBJ2-3 - TRBV5-1 - TGCGCCAGCAGCGTCCGGGGGGCCGGAGATACGCAGTATTTT CASSVRGAGDTQYF
TRBJ1-2 - TRBV14 TRBD1 TGTGCCAGCAGCCACATAGGGACAGGGGAAAGTGGCTACACCTTC CASSHIGTGESGYTF
TRBJ1-1 - TRBV7-9 - TGTGCCAGCAGCTTAGCGCACACTGAAGCTTTCTTT CASSLAHTEAFF
TRBJ2-3 - TRBV5-1 - TGCGCCAGCAGCTTGGTTCAGGGCGCGGATACGCAGTATTTT CASSLVQGADTQYF
TRBJ1-3 - TRBV6-5 TRBD1 TGTGCCAGCAGTTACGCGGGACAGGGATCTGGAAACACCATATATTTT CASSYAGQGSGNTIYF
TRBJ1-4 - TRBV19 - TGTGCCAGTAGTATTTTGGGGGCAGATGATGAAAAACTGTTTTTT CASSILGADDEKLFF
TRBJ2-3 - TRBV18 TRBD1 TGTGCCAGCTCAACCCAGGGACAGGGGGCAGATACGCAGTATTTT CASSTQGQGADTQYF
TRBJ1-1 - TRBV18 - TGTGCCAGCTCACCAACAGGAAACACTGAAGCTTTCTTT CASSPTGNTEAFF
TRBJ2-5 - TRBV24-1 - TGTGCCACCGGAGAAGAGGGATCGCAAGAGACCCAGTACTTC CATGEEGSQETQYF
TRBJ2-2 - TRBV2 - TGTGCCAGCACCTTGACTATCGCGAACACCGGGGAGCTGTTTTTT CASTLTIANTGELFF
TRBJ2-3 - TRBV9 - TGTGCCAGCAGCGTATACAGAGGCACAGATACGCAGTATTTT CASSVYRGTDTQYF
TRBJ2-3 - TRBV2 TRBD2 TGTGCCAGCAGCCGCGGGGGAAGCACAGATACGCAGTATTTT CASSRGGSTDTQYF
TRBJ1-5 - TRBV6-1 TRBD1 TGTGCCAGCAGTGAAGGGACAGGGGTTCGACAGCCCCAGCATTTT CASSEGTGVRQPQHF
TRBJ1-5 - TRBV7-2 - TGTGCCAGCAGCTCGGACGGACACAAAAATCAGCCCCAGCATTTT CASSSDGHKNQPQHF
TRBJ2-3 - TRBV9 TRBD2 TGTGCCAGCAGCTCTAATACCCGGGGGGTTGGAGCGGATACGCAGTATTTT CASSSNTRGVGADTQYF
TRBJ2-7 few TRBV3-1/TRBV3-2 - TGTGCCAGCAGCCAAGATGAAATTAGCTCCTACGAGCAGTACTTC CASSQDEISSYEQYF
TRBJ2-3 - TRBV4-3 TRBD2 TGCGCCAGCAGCCAGGCCCTCTCAGCGGGGGCGTATACGCAGTATTTT CASSQALSAGAYTQYF
TRBJ1-5 few TRBV21-1 - TGTGCCAGCAGCAAATCTGAGGGGACAGGGCCCGATCAGCCCCAGCATTTT CASSKSEGTGPDQPQHF
TRBJ1-1 - TRBV28 TRBD1 TGTGCCAGCAGTCACAGGGGGGAAGTCACTGAAGCTTTCTTT CASSHRGEVTEAFF
TRBJ2-5 - TRBV30 - TGTGCCTGGAGTGTACCGGGGGTTGAGGGGACCCAGTACTTC CAWSVPGVEGTQYF
TRBJ1-2 - TRBV27 - TGTGCCAGCAGTTTATACGGCCAGGGTCCCTATGGCTACACCTTC CASSLYGQGPYGYTF
TRBJ1-1 - TRBV10-1 - TGCGCCAGCAGTGACACATCGAGCACTGAAGCTTTCTTT CASSDTSSTEAFF
TRBJ2-3 - TRBV7-2 TRBD2 TGTGCCAGCAGCCCCGGGGAGGGCAATACGCAGTATTTT CASSPGEGNTQYF
TRBJ2-2 - TRBV7-9 TRBD1 TGTGCCAGCAGCCCCGACAGGGTCACCGGGGAGCTGTTTTTT CASSPDRVTGELFF
TRBJ2-5 - TRBV30 - TGTGCCTGGAGCGCTCGGGAGACCCAGTACTTC CAWSARETQYF
TRBJ2-3 - TRBV4-2 - TGTGCCAGCAGCCAAGACTGGGGGGGGGCGGATACGCAGTATTTT CASSQDWGGADTQYF
TRBJ2-7 - TRBV6-5 - TGTGCCACTATAGCGGACAGGCCCGCCTACGAGCAGTACTTC CATIADRPAYEQYF
TRBJ2-7 - TRBV7-2 TRBD1 TGTGCCAGCAGCTTAGGACGGAGCGGACAGGGGTACGAGCAGTACTTC CASSLGRSGQGYEQYF
TRBJ2-5 - TRBV27 TRBD2 TGTGCCAGCAGTTTAGTATCCGGGGGGAGGGAGACCCAGTACTTC CASSLVSGGRETQYF
TRBJ1-5 - TRBV19 - TGTGCCAGTAGTATATCTCAGGATTGGGGTCAGCCCCAGCATTTT CASSISQDWGQPQHF
TRBJ1-1 - TRBV7-2 - TGTGCCAGCACAAGCGGACAGTCGAACACTGAAGCTTTCTTT CASTSGQSNTEAFF
TRBJ1-2 - TRBV7-2 - TGTGCCAGCAGCTTAGAGGACAAAATCCATGGCTACACCTTC CASSLEDKIHGYTF
TRBJ2-2 - TRBV7-9 - TGTGCCAGCAGCTTAGTTCCCGGGAGTGGCACCGGGGAGCTGTTTTTT CASSLVPGSGTGELFF
TRBJ1-1 few TRBV6-2/TRBV6-3 - TGTGCCAGCAGCCCCTTGAGTATCATGAACACTGAAGCTTTCTTT CASSPLSIMNTEAFF
TRBJ1-6 once TRBV9 - TGTGCCAGCAGCGATCTTAATTCACCCCTCCACTTT CASSDLNSPLHF
TRBJ1-1 - TRBV6-5 - TGTGCCAGCAGTAGACAGGAGGGGACTGAAGCTTTCTTT CASSRQEGTEAFF
TRBJ1-3 - TRBV5-6 - TGTGCCAGCAGCTGGGGCCAAGGAGGAAACACCATATATTTT CASSWGQGGNTIYF